Presented here are 2 T cell receptor beta chains from one specimen sequenced in a study of patients and donors after allogeneic stem cell transplantation. From the RT-PCR reads, TCRdb called clonotypes with MiXCR, one entry per CDR3 protein. This repertoire shows about 57,000 distinct CDR3 sequences, 10% to 15% found once; its top ten account for about a third. Sequencing input: blood, either unsorted or a sorted T cell fraction (not recorded which). The origin of the receptors is a human donor who was either an allogeneic HSCT recipient or a stem cell or donor lymphocyte infusion donor (not recorded which). It is not recorded whose cells these are; they may come from a transplant donor.

This clonotype was seen ten or more times. The V call is TRBV10-2, the J call TRBJ2-1; D unresolved. The germline gives CDR1 WSHSY, CDR2 SAAADI. Trimming removed 2 bases at V and 4 bases at J, with 18 bases between. The CDR3 has 17 residues. The CDR3 bases are TGCGCCAGCAGTGAGGTCTCTCCCTTTGGGTCTTACAATGAGCAGTTCTTC. It codes for CASSEVSPFGSYNEQFF.

The table lists this clonotype with a few counts. CDR3 amino acids: CSASNPSRSYEQYF. The DNA of the CDR3 is TGCAGTGCTAGTAACCCCTCTCGGTCCTACGAGCAGTACTTC. The J gene is TRBJ2-7, the V gene TRBV20-1, with D unclear. Trimming left V 3 bases short and J 1 base short, with 13 bases between. There are 14 residues in the CDR3. The germline V gene encodes CDR1 DFQATT and CDR2 SNEGSKA (reference sequence).